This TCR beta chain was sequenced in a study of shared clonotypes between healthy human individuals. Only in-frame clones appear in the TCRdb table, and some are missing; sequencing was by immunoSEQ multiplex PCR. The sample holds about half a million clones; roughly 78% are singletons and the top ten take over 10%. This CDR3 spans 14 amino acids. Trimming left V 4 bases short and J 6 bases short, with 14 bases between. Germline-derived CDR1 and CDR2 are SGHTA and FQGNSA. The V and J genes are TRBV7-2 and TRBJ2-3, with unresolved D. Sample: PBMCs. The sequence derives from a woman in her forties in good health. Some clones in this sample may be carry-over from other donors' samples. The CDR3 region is CASSSVLSGDTQYF. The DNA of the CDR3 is TGTGCCAGCAGCTCAGTCTTGTCCGGGGATACGCAGTATTTT.